Listed here are 10 T cell receptor beta chains from one sample, sequenced in a study of blood T cells in healthy people across ages. A second about 7 to 11 cycle PCR used barcoded and J-beta primers. Using its own MiXCR run on the 5' RACE reads, TCRdb lists one record per CDR3 protein. The table shows around 1,000,000 distinct CDR3 sequences, with roughly a quarter occurring only once. Separately, the same data were catalogued under a study of T cells of mothers and their children.

The source material was blood. The receptors come from a girl aged 2-15 years in good health.

The DNA of the CDR3 is TGTGCCAGCAGTTACAGGACCCCCCAAGAGACCCAGTACTTC. This gives the protein CASSYRTPQETQYF. The chain is built from TRBV6-5 and TRBJ2-5, with unresolved D. V was cut by 2 bases and J by 1 base, with 8 bases left in between. This CDR3 is 14 amino acids long. Germline V gene sequence: CDR1 MNHEY, CDR2 SVGAGI.

J is TRBJ1-1 and V is TRBV12-3 or TRBV12-4; 8 bases match TRBD1. CDR3 length equals 11 residues. J gave up 10 bases and V 3 bases, and 1 base lay outside the gene matches. DNA of the CDR3: TGTGCCAGCAGTTTGGGGACAGGAGCTTTCTTT. Translation: CASSLGTGAFF.

This clonotype was seen only a few times. V and J are TRBV2 and TRBJ2-5, with 15 bases matching TRBD2. The length of the CDR3 is 17 residues. The germline gives CDR1 SNHLY, CDR2 FYNNEI. Trimming removed 7 bases from V and 1 base from J; junction bases left unmatched: 7. The DNA for the CDR3 is TGTGCCAGCAACGGAGGGACTAGCGGGGGGCTCCAAGAGACCCAGTACTTC. The encoded protein is CASNGGTSGGLQETQYF. Variable domain in full (rest from reference TRBV2 and TRBJ2-5): EPEVTQTPSHQVTQMGQEVILRCVPISNHLYFYWYRQILGQKVEFLVSFYNNEISEKSEIFDDQFSVERPDGSNFTLKIRSTKLEDSAMYFCASNGGTSGGLQETQYFGPGTRLLVL.

This clonotype showed up just a few times. The chain has TRBV13 and TRBJ2-2; D is unclear. Trimming removed 5 bases at V and 5 bases at J, with 9 bases between. This CDR3 contains 13 residues. The V gene's germline CDR1 is PRHDT and CDR2 FYEKMQ (reference sequence). The CDR3 DNA reads TGTGCCAGCAGCCCAATACTGACCGGGGAGCTGTTTTTT. Protein sequence: CASSPILTGELFF.

The chain employs TRBV29-1 and TRBJ2-6; D gene ambiguous. This CDR3 has 12 amino acids. V was cut by 6 bases and J by 1 base, with 4 bases left in between. Germline CDR1 and CDR2: SQVTM and ANQGSEA. CDR3 coding DNA: TGCAGCGTGAATTCTGGGGCCAACGTCCTGACTTTC. It translates to CSVNSGANVLTF.

This chain connects TRBV9 to TRBJ2-5; TRBD2 is a possible D gene (6 bases). This CDR3 contains 15 residues. Trimming removed 0 bases at V and 2 bases at J, with 11 bases between. Per germline, CDR1 SGDLS and CDR2 YYNGEE. CDR3 in amino acids: CASSVATGTQETQYF. CDR3 nucleotide sequence: TGTGCCAGCAGCGTAGCTACTGGGACTCAAGAGACCCAGTACTTC.

The chain recombines TRBV11-3 with TRBJ2-3; D remains ambiguous. The CDR3 extends over 15 amino acids. Per germline, CDR1 SGHNT and CDR2 YENEEA. Trimming left V 7 bases short and J 3 bases short, with 17 bases between. The CDR3 loop reads CASTPKGATTDTQYF. The CDR3 DNA follows: TGTGCCAGCACCCCCAAGGGCGCAACGACAGATACGCAGTATTTT.

The rearrangement joins TRBV7-2 to TRBJ2-5; D ambiguous. The DNA end is more similar to TRBJ2-1, so the J call may be wrong. The V gene's germline CDR1 is SGHTA and CDR2 FQGNSA. This CDR3 region has 16 residues. The chain's CDR3 is CASSLVYSLKDGEQFF. The CDR3 bases are TGTGCCAGCAGCTTAGTATATAGCCTCAAGGACGGTGAGCAGTTCTTC.

The chain has TRBV11-2 and TRBJ1-6; 9 bases map to TRBD1. V shed 0 bases and J 9 bases; nucleotides not matched to a gene: 3. Germline V gives CDR1 SGHAT, CDR2 FQNNGV. The CDR3 loop spans 15 amino acids. The chain's CDR3 is CASSLDRTGASPLHF. CDR3 in DNA: TGTGCCAGCAGCTTAGATAGGACAGGGGCTTCACCCCTCCACTTT.

The chain joins TRBV3-1 to TRBJ2-5; D perhaps matches TRBD2 (6 bases). The V end lost 0 bases, the J end lost 5 bases, and 16 bases lay between the germline ends. This CDR3 has 16 residues. The germline CDR1 and CDR2 sequences are LGHDT and YNNKEL (reference sequence). Written as DNA, the CDR3 is TGTGCCAGCAGCCAAGATAGACTAGTTGCTAGGGAGACCCAGTACTTC. This translates into CASSQDRLVARETQYF.